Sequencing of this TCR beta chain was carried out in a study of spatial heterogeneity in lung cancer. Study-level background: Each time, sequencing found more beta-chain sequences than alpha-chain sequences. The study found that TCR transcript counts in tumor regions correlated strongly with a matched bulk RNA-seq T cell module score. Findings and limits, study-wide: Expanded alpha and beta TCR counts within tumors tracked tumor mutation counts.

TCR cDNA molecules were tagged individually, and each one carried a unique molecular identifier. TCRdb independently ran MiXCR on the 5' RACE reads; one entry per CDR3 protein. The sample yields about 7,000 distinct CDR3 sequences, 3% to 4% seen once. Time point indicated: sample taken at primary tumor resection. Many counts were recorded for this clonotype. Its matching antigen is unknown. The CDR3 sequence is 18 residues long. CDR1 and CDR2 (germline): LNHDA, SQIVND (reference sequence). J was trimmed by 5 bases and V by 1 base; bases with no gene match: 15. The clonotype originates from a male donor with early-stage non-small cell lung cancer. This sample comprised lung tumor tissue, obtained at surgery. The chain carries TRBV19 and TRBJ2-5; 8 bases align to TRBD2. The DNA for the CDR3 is TGTGCCAGTAGTATAGTTCAACCGGGACTAGTTTTTACGGAGACCCAGTACTTC. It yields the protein CASSIVQPGLVFTETQYF.